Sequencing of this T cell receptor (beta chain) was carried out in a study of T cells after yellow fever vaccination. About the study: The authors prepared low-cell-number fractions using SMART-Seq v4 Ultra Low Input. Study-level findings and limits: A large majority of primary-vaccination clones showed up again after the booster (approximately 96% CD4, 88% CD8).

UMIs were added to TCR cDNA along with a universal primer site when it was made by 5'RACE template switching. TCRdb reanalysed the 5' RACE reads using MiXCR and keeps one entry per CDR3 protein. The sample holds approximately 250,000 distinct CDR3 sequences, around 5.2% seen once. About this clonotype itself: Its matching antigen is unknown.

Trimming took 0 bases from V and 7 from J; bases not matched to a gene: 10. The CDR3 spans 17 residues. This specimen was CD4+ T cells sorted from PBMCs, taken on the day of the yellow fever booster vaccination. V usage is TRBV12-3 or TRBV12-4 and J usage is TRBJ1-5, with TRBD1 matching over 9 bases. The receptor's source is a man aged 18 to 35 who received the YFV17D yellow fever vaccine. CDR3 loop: CASSLALGQGLTQPQHF. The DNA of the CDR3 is TGTGCCAGCAGTTTAGCGCTGGGACAGGGACTAACCCAGCCCCAGCATTTT.